This T cell receptor (beta chain) was recorded in a study of shared clonotypes between healthy human individuals (dated by TCRdb to about 2020). Background for the entire study: Three men and two women, aged 18 to 49 years, made up the cohort. For each donor, CD4 naive and CD4 memory were each run on three plates, CD8 naive on two plates, and CD8 memory on one plate. Blood TCR repertoires of roughly five healthy adults were deeply sequenced to estimate repertoire size and the extent of clonotype sharing between individuals. To increase sequencing depth and limit assay-specific biases, TCR repertoire library preparation and sequencing were carried out by different laboratories using diverse techniques. Between about 0.8 and 9 billion PBMCs per donor were obtained by leukapheresis. What the work shows at the level of the full study, not this receptor alone: Clonotypes shared by all four sorted-subset donors showed higher generation probabilities than non-shared clonotypes. Incomplete sequencing was indicated by rarefaction of sorted-subset datasets, despite the large sequencing depth. Pairwise subsampling indicated that sequencing depth was expected to affect the degree of clonotype sharing among donors. Sampling was restricted to blood, and TCR repertoires in tissue are likely to differ from TCR repertoires in blood. The small number of donors limited the genetic and exposure-history diversity represented. Estimated clonotype richness was generally larger for naive than for memory subsets. Across a few donors, about 5% of naive CD4, roughly 3.5% of naive CD8, around 2.5% of memory CD4, and approximately 0.4% of memory CD8 clonotypes were shared.

The donors were healthy, HIV-negative adults with no recently reported acute infections or vaccinations. All donors were Caucasian adults living in Nashville, Tennessee, USA. CD4+ T cells were enriched through magnetic negative selection, after which naive cells were positively selected on CD45RA and the remaining negative fraction served as the memory subset. Blood was obtained by leukapheresis, after which PBMCs were separated by Ficoll-Histopaque density gradient centrifugation and cryopreserved in liquid nitrogen vapor phase. Purity and quantity of every magnetically sorted T cell population were checked by analytical flow cytometry. Genomic DNA was isolated from each sorted fraction and quantified by UV absorbance on a Nanodrop 2000c. Of note for this clone: There is no known antigen for this receptor. The sample holds no much larger clone one base away, and base qualities are not on file.

TCR CDR3 regions were amplified from genomic DNA by multiplex PCR using the deep immunoSEQ assay. Genomic DNA extracted from each cell subset was distributed evenly over all wells of several immunoSEQ 96-well plates, and each plate served as one replicate. Each replicate PCR for sorted subsets received around 200 ng genomic DNA, equal to about 30,000 T cell genomes. The purified libraries were quantified using a Qubit 3.0 fluorometer, sized with a Bioanalyzer 2100, and then quantified again using the KAPA Library Quantification kit. Each immunoSEQ 96-well plate was sequenced on its own single-read 150-cycle Illumina NextSeq 550 flow cell. In the paper's pipeline: Because the immunoSEQ output held only junctional sequences and lacked quality scores, the filtering could not match the filtering applied to full-length reads. Sequences were annotated with PyIR, a Python wrapper for IgBLAST v1.9, using IMGT germline references to assign V/J genes and CDR3. Reads were removed for weak V/J assignments (E-value above 1e-6), missing CDR3, stop codons, out-of-frame junctions, or ambiguous translated residues. A V3J clonotype was defined by an identical inferred V gene, J gene, and CDR3 amino acid sequence. To compute the percentage overlap between repertoires, the number of shared unique clonotypes was divided by the size of the smaller repertoire. Three approaches were used to assess repertoire richness: RTK rarefaction, the Chao1 estimator, and Recon v2.1 estimates of unobserved clonotypes. Generation probabilities were computed with OLGA for all TCRbeta clonotypes obtained by the gDNA method from several donors. TCRdb's version of the immuneACCESS table is confined to in-frame rearrangements and falls short of the full clone set. An unresolved V gene accounts for under half of the shortfall where checked; the remainder is of unknown origin. V and J calls and clone size are as listed in that table; D and trimming were resolved from the DNA. The sample table lists more than 1.2 million clones, around 98.5% of them with a count of one. Approximately 0.4% of the sample belongs to the ten largest clones.

From the germline V gene, CDR1 is SGDLS and CDR2 is YYNGEE. The junction shows trimming of 4 bases on V and 1 base on J, and the gene matches do not reach 7 bases of it. From its cysteine to its phenylalanine, the CDR3 spans 16 amino acids. The sequence is cut down to CDR3 DNA, 48 bases in frame from base 1. This sequence was found in a young man in good health. Source material: naive CD4+ T cells sorted from blood. What the cell subset or site label conveys for this sample: CD45RA+ positively selected. This sequence uses TRBV9 and TRBJ2-2; 7 bases in the middle match TRBD2. The sequenced DNA is TGTGCCAGCAGCCCCCGGGGGGATCAGAACACCGGGGAGCTGTTTTTT. This is translated as CASSPRGDQNTGELFF.